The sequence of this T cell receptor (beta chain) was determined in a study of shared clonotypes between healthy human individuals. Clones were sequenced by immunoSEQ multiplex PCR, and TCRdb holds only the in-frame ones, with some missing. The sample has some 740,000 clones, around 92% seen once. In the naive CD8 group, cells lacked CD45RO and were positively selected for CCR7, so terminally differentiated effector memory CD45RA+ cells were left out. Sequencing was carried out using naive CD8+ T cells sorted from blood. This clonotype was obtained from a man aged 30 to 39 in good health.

CDR3 region: CASSLLRDSNYEQYF. CDR3 nucleotide sequence: TGTGCCAGCAGTTTATTGCGGGACAGCAACTACGAGCAGTACTTC. The chain employs TRBV28 and TRBJ2-7; tentative D call: TRBD1 (7 bases). Germline V gene data show CDR1 as MDHEN and CDR2 as SYDVKM. Trimming left V 1 base short and J 3 bases short, with 13 bases between. This CDR3 comprises 15 residues.